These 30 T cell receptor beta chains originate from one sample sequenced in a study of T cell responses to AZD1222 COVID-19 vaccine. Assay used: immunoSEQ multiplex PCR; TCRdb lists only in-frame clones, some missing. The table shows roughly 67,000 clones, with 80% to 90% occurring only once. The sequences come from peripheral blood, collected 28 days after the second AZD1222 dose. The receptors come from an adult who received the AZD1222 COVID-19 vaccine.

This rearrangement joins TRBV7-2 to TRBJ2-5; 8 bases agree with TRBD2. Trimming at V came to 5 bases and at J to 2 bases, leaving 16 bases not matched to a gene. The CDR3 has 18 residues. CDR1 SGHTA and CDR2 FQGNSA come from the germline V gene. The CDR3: CASSPRFYGTRGQETQYF. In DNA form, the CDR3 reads TGTGCCAGCAGCCCCCGCTTCTATGGGACTAGGGGGCAAGAGACCCAGTACTTC.

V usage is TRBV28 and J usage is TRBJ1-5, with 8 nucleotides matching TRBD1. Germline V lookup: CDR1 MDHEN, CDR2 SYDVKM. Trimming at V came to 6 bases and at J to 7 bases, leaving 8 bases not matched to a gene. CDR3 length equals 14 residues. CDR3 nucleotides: TGTGCCAGCAGCCTGACAGGGGTTCGCCAGCCCCAGCATTTT. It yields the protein CASSLTGVRQPQHF. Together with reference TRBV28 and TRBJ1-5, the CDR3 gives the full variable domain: DVKVTQSSRYLVKRTGEKVFLECVQDMDHENMFWYRQDPGLGLRLIYFSYDVKMKEKGDIPEGYSVSREKKERFSLILESASTNQTSMYLCASSLTGVRQPQHFGDGTRLSIL.

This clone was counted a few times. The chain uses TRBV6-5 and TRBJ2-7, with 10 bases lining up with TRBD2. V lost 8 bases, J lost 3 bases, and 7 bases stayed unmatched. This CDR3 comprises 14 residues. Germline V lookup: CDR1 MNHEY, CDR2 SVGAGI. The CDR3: CASQSTSGLYEQYF. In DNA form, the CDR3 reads TGTGCCAGCCAGTCGACTAGCGGGCTCTACGAGCAGTACTTC.

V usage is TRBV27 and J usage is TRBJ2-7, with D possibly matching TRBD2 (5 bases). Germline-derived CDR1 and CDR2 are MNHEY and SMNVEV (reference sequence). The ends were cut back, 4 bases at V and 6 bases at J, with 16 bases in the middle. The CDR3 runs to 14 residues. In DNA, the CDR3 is TGTGCCAGCAGTTCCCCAGCCTCTAGCTCCGAGCAGTACTTC. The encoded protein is CASSSPASSSEQYF.

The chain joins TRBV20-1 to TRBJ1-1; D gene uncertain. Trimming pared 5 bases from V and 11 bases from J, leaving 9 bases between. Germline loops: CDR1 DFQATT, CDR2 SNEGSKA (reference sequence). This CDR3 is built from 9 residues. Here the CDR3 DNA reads TGCAGTGCTCGCGCTCCCGCTTTCTTT. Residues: CSARAPAFF.

CDR3 sequence: CASSKQGGRAETQYF. CDR3 coding DNA: TGTGCCAGCAGTAAGCAGGGGGGCAGGGCAGAGACCCAGTACTTC. This chain links TRBV2 with TRBJ2-5; TRBD1 is a possible D gene (7 bases). Trimming took off 5 bases at V and 4 bases at J, with 17 bases between the two ends. CDR1 is SNHLY, CDR2 FYNNEI, per germline. CDR3 length: 15 residues.

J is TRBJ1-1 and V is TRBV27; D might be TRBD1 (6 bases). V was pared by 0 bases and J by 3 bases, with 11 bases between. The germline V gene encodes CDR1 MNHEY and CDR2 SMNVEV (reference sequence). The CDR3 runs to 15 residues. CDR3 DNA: TGTGCCAGCAGTTTATCGGGGGCAGGTGACACTGAAGCTTTCTTT. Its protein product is CASSLSGAGDTEAFF.

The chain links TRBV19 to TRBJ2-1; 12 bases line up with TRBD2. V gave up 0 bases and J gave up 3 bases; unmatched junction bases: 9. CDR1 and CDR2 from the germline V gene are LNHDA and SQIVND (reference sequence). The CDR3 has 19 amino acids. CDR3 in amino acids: CASSIDPWTSGTIYNEQFF. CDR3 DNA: TGTGCCAGTAGTATAGATCCGTGGACTAGCGGGACCATCTACAATGAGCAGTTCTTC.

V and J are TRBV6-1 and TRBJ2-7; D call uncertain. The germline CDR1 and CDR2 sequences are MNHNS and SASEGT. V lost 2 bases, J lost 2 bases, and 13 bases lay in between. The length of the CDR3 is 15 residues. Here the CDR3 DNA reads TGTGCCAGCAGTGAATCTTTCCCGCTCCCCTACGAGCAGTACTTC. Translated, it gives CASSESFPLPYEQYF.

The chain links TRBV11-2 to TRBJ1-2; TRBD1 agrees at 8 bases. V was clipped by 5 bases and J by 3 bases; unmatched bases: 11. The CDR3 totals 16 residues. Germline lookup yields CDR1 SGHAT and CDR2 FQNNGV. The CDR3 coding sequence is TGTGCCAGCAGCCGATCAGTCTCGACAGGGGACTATGGCTACACCTTC. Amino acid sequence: CASSRSVSTGDYGYTF.

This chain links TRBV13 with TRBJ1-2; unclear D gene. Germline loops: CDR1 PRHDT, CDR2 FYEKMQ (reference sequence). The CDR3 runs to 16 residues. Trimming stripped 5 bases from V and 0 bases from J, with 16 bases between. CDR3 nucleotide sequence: TGTGCCAGCAGCCCCTGGGGAGAAGAGCCTAACTATGGCTACACCTTC. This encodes CASSPWGEEPNYGYTF.

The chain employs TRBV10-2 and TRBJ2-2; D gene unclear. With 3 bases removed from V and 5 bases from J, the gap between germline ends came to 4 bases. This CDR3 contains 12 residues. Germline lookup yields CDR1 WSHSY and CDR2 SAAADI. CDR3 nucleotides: TGCGCCAGCAGTGACATTACCGGGGAGCTGTTTTTT. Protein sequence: CASSDITGELFF.

For the CDR3, the DNA is TGTGCCAGCAGCTTATCCCCCACACTAAGCGGGACCCAGTACTTC. It is translated as CASSLSPTLSGTQYF. The chain recombines TRBV11-2 with TRBJ2-5; D may be TRBD2 (5 bases). This CDR3 contains 15 residues. CDR1 is SGHAT, CDR2 FQNNGV, per germline. V dropped 2 bases and J dropped 7 bases, with 17 bases sitting between them.

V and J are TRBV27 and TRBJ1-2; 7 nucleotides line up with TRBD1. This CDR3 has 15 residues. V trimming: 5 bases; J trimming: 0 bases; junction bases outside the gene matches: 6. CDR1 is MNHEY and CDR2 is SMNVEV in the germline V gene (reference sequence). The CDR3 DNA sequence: TGTGCCAGCAGTCGCAGGACAGGCTCTAACTATGGCTACACCTTC. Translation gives CASSRRTGSNYGYTF.

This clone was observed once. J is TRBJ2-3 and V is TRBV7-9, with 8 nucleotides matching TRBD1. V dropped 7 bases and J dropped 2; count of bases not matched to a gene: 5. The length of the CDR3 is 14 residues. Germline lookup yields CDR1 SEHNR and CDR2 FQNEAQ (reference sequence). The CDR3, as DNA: TGTGCCAGCAAAAGACAGGGGACCACAGATACGCAGTATTTT. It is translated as CASKRQGTTDTQYF.

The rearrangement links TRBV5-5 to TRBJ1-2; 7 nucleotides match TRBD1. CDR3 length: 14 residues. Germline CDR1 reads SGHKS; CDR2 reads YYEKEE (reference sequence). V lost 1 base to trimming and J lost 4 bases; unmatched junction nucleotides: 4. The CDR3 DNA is TGTGCCAGCAGCTTGACAGGGGTTAGCTATGGCTACACCTTC. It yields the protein CASSLTGVSYGYTF.

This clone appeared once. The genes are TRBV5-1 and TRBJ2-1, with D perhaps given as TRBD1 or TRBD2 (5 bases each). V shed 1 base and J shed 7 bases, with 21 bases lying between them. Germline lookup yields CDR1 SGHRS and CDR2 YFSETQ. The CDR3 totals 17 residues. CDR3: CASSLRGQGALRNEQFF. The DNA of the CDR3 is TGCGCCAGCAGCTTGAGAGGGCAGGGAGCCTTAAGGAATGAGCAGTTCTTC. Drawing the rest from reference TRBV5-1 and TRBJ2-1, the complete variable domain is KAGVTQTPRYLIKTRGQQVTLSCSPISGHRSVSWYQQTPGQGLQFLFEYFSETQRNKGNFPGRFSGRQFSNSRSEMNVSTLELGDSALYLCASSLRGQGALRNEQFFGPGTRLTVL.

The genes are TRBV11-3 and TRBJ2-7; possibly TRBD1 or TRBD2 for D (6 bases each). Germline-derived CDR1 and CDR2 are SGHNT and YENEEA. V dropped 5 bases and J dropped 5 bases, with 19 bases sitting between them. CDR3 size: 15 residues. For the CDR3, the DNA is TGTGCCAGCAGCCAGGGACAAGCGGGCCCACACGAGCAGTACTTC. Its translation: CASSQGQAGPHEQYF. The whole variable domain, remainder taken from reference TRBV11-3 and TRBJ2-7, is EAGVVQSPRYKIIEKKQPVAFWCNPISGHNTLYWYLQNLGQGPELLIRYENEEAVDDSQLPKDRFSAERLKGVDSTLKIQPAELGDSAVYLCASSQGQAGPHEQYFGPGTRLTVT.

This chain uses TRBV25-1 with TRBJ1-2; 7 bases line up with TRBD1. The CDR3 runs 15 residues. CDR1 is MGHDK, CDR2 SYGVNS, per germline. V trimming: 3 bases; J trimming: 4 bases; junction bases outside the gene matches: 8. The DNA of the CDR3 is TGTGCCAGCAGTGATTCACAGGGGTATGGCTATGGCTACACCTTC. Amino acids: CASSDSQGYGYGYTF.

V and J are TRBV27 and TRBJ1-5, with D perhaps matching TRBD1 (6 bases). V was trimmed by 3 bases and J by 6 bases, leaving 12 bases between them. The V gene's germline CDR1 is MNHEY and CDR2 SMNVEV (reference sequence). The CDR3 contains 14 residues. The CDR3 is CASSFRGGFQPQHF. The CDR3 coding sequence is TGTGCCAGCAGTTTCCGAGGGGGATTTCAGCCCCAGCATTTT.

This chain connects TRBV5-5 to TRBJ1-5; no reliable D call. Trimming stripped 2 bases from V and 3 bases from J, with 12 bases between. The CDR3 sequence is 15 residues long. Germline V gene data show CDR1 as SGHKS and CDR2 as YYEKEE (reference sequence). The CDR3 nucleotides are TGTGCCAGCAGCTTTGGCGGTGCCTCCAATCAGCCCCAGCATTTT. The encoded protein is CASSFGGASNQPQHF.

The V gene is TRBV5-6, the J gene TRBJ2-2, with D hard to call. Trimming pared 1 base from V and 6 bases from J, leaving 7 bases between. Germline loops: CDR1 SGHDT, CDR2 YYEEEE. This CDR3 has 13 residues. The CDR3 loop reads CASSLLRSGELFF. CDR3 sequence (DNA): TGTGCCAGCAGCTTGTTGCGGTCCGGGGAGCTGTTTTTT.

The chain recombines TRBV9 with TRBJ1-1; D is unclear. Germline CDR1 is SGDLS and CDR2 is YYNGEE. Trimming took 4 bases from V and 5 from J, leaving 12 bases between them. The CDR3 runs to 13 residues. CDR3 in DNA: TGTGCCAGCAGCCCCGGGCGAGGAACTGAAGCTTTCTTT. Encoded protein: CASSPGRGTEAFF.

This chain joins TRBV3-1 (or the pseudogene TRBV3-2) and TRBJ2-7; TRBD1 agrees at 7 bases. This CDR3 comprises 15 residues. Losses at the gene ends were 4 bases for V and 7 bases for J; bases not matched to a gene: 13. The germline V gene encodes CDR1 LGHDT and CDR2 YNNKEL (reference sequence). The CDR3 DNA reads TGTGCCAGCAGCCCCAGAATCCACAGGGGTTGGGAGCAGTACTTC. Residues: CASSPRIHRGWEQYF.

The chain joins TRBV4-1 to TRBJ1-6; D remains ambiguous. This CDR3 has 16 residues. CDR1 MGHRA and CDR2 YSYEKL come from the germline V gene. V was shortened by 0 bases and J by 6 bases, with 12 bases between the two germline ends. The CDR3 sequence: CASSQEVGAVNSPLHF. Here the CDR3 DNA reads TGCGCCAGCAGCCAAGAAGTTGGAGCCGTTAATTCACCCCTCCACTTT.

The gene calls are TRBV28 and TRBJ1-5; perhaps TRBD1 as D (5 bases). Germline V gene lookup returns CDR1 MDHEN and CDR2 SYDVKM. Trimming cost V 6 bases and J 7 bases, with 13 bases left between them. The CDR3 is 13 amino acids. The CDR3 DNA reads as TGTGCCAGCAGCCCCGAGAGGGACCAGCCCCAGCATTTT. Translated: CASSPERDQPQHF.

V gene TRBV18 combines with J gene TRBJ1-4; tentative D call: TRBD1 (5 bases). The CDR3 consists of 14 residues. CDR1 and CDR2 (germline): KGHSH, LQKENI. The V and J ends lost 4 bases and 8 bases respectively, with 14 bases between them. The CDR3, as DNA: TGTGCCAGCTCACGTCGGGACGGAGAGGAAAAACTGTTTTTT. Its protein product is CASSRRDGEEKLFF.

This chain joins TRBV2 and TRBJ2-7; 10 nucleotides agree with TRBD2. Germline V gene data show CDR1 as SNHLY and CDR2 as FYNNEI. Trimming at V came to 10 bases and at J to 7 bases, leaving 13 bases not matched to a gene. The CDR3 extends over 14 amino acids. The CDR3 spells CATLAGGLANEQYF. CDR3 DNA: TGTGCCACATTAGCGGGAGGCCTTGCTAATGAGCAGTACTTC.

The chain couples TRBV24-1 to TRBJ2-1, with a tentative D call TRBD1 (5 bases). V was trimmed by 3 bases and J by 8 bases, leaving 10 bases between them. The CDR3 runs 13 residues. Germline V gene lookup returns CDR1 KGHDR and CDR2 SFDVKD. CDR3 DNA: TGTGCCACCAGTGATCAGGGTGTCGATGAGCAGTTCTTC. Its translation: CATSDQGVDEQFF.

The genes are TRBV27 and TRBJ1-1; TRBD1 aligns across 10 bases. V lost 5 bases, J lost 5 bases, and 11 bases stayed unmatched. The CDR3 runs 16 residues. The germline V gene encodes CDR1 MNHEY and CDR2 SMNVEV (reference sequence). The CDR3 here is CASSPGQGVWGTEAFF. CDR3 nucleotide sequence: TGTGCCAGCAGTCCCGGACAGGGGGTATGGGGTACTGAAGCTTTCTTT.